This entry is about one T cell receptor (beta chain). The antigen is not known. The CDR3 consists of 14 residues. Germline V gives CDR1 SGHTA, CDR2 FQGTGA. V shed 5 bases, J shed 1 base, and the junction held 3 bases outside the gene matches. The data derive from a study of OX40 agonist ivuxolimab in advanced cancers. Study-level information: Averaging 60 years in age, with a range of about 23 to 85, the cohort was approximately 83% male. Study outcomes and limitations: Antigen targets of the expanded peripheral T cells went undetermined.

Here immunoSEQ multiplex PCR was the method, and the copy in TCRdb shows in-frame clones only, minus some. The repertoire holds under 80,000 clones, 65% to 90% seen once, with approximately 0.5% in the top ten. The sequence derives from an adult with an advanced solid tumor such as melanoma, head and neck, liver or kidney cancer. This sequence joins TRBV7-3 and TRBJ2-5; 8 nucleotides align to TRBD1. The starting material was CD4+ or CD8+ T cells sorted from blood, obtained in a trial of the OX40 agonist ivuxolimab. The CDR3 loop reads CASSPQGGQETQYF. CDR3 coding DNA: TGTGCCAGCAGCCCACAGGGGGGCCAAGAGACCCAGTACTTC.